What follows are 28 T cell receptor beta chains derived from one specimen sequenced in a study of OX40 agonist ivuxolimab in advanced cancers. Generated by immunoSEQ multiplex PCR, the TCRdb table keeps only in-frame clones and is missing some. The sample has under 12,000 clones, roughly nine tenths seen once. Sequencing used CD4+ or CD8+ T cells sorted from blood, obtained in a trial of the OX40 agonist ivuxolimab. The receptors were sampled from an adult with an advanced solid tumor such as melanoma, head and neck, liver or kidney cancer.

This clone was observed once. The gene calls are TRBV29-1 and TRBJ2-1, with TRBD1 matching 8 bases. Germline values: CDR1 SQVTM, CDR2 ANQGSEA. V lost 5 bases and J lost 5; bases outside the gene matches: 5. The CDR3 runs 13 residues. CDR3 residues: CSVFGQGHNEQFF. CDR3 DNA sequence: TGCAGCGTTTTTGGACAGGGCCACAATGAGCAGTTCTTC.

The gene calls are TRBV5-1 and TRBJ2-7; D possibly uses TRBD1 or TRBD2 (5 bases each). Trimming left V 0 bases short and J 6 bases short, with 13 bases between. Per germline, CDR1 SGHRS and CDR2 YFSETQ. This CDR3 region has 14 residues. The CDR3 DNA reads TGCGCCAGCAGCTTGGGGGGACCCATCCTCGAGCAGTACTTC. This gives the protein CASSLGGPILEQYF.

CDR3 nucleotides: TGTGCCAGCAGTGACGGGGTAGCGGGAGTGGATACGCAGTATTTT. Residues: CASSDGVAGVDTQYF. This sequence joins TRBV6-4 and TRBJ2-3, with 9 bases aligning to TRBD2. The CDR3 sequence is 15 residues long. Trimming at V came to 2 bases and at J to 6 bases, leaving 6 bases not matched to a gene. Per germline, CDR1 MRHNA and CDR2 SNTAGT.

The gene calls are TRBV5-6 and TRBJ2-7; 8 nucleotides line up with TRBD1. Germline V gene data show CDR1 as SGHDT and CDR2 as YYEEEE. Trimming cost V 3 bases and J 6 bases; bases outside gene matches: 14. The CDR3 has 16 amino acids. CDR3 amino acids: CASSSSVRTGLSEQYF. DNA for the CDR3: TGTGCCAGCAGCTCCTCAGTAAGGACAGGGCTAAGCGAGCAGTACTTC. Using reference TRBV5-6 and TRBJ2-7 for the parts outside the CDR3, the full variable domain is DAGVTQSPTHLIKTRGQQVTLRCSPKSGHDTVSWYQQALGQGPQFIFQYYEEEERQRGNFPDRFSGHQFPNYSSELNVNALLLGDSALYLCASSSSVRTGLSEQYFGPGTRLTVT.

The J gene is TRBJ2-7, the V gene TRBV7-9; 7 bases fit TRBD1. Trimming at V came to 5 bases and at J to 5 bases, leaving 6 bases not matched to a gene. The CDR3 contains 13 residues. The germline V gene encodes CDR1 SEHNR and CDR2 FQNEAQ (reference sequence). The CDR3 spells CASSQSDRDEQYF. Here the CDR3 DNA reads TGTGCCAGCAGCCAGAGCGACAGGGACGAGCAGTACTTC.

The rearrangement joins TRBV19 to TRBJ2-7, with 8 bases fitting TRBD1. CDR3 length: 17 amino acids. V lost 3 bases and J lost 5; bases outside the gene matches: 15. Germline V gene data show CDR1 as LNHDA and CDR2 as SQIVND (reference sequence). CDR3 protein: CASSIGFRDRGVDEQYF. Here the CDR3 DNA reads TGTGCCAGTAGTATTGGGTTTCGAGACAGGGGTGTTGACGAGCAGTACTTC.

V usage is TRBV5-4 and J usage is TRBJ2-3; 14 positions agree with TRBD2. This CDR3 spans 18 amino acids. V was pared by 4 bases and J by 0 bases, with 7 bases of the junction left unmatched. Per germline, CDR1 SGHNT and CDR2 YYREEE (reference sequence). CDR3 residues: CASSAGTSGSTSTDTQYF. The CDR3 DNA follows: TGTGCCAGCAGCGCGGGGACTAGCGGGAGCACTAGCACAGATACGCAGTATTTT.

The J gene is TRBJ2-7, the V gene TRBV7-9; 9 nucleotides line up with TRBD2. The J segment lost 8 bases and the V segment lost 5 bases, leaving 16 bases of the junction unmatched. This CDR3 is 16 amino acids long. Germline CDR1 is SEHNR and CDR2 is FQNEAQ (reference sequence). For the CDR3, the DNA is TGTGCCAGCAGCGGCCGGTCCGCGGGAGGGCCCGTCAAGCAGTACTTC. Its protein product is CASSGRSAGGPVKQYF.

This CDR3 reads CASSHATDGTLGQYF. CDR3 coding DNA: TGCGCCAGCAGCCATGCTACTGACGGCACCCTCGGGCAGTACTTC. This rearrangement joins TRBV4-1 to TRBJ2-7; D gene ambiguous. The CDR3 sequence is 15 residues long. Germline CDR1 MGHRA, CDR2 YSYEKL. V dropped 3 bases and J dropped 9 bases, with 21 bases sitting between them.

J is TRBJ2-7 and V is TRBV30; TRBD1 matches 7 bases. This CDR3 is built from 14 residues. CDR1 and CDR2 from the germline V gene are GTSNPN and SVGIG (reference sequence). The junction had 14 bases not matched to a gene; V was cut back by 5 bases and J by 7 bases. The CDR3 loop is CAWGDSTGPGEQYF. CDR3 in DNA: TGTGCCTGGGGGGATTCGACAGGGCCGGGGGAGCAGTACTTC.

This clone appeared once. CDR3 DNA sequence: TGTGCCAGCAGGCAAGGGACTAGCGGGGCGGTAGGGACGCAGTATTTT. Translation gives CASRQGTSGAVGTQYF. The chain couples TRBV27 to TRBJ2-3; 13 bases fit TRBD2. The trim removed 6 bases at V and 9 bases at J, leaving 12 bases unmatched. The CDR3 has 16 amino acids. CDR1 MNHEY and CDR2 SMNVEV come from the germline V gene (reference sequence).

About this clone: The limits of the CDR3 on the DNA are not certain, so only TCRdb's listed CDR3 is given. CDR3 region: CASSSSGAAYGYTF. The chain joins TRBV7-9 to TRBJ1-2. Germline V gene sequence: CDR1 SEHNR, CDR2 FQNEAQ (reference sequence). Both ends counted, the CDR3 spans 14 residues.

The chain employs TRBV5-1 and TRBJ2-7; maybe TRBD1 (5 bases). The CDR3 loop spans 15 amino acids. Germline V gives CDR1 SGHRS, CDR2 YFSETQ. V lost 1 base and J 2 bases, leaving 13 bases between the germline ends. The CDR3 DNA is TGCGCCAGCAGCTTGTTTGCAGGGCAAGCCTACGAGCAGTACTTC. It encodes CASSLFAGQAYEQYF. The full variable domain, rest sourced from reference TRBV5-1 and TRBJ2-7, is KAGVTQTPRYLIKTRGQQVTLSCSPISGHRSVSWYQQTPGQGLQFLFEYFSETQRNKGNFPGRFSGRQFSNSRSEMNVSTLELGDSALYLCASSLFAGQAYEQYFGPGTRLTVT.

This chain joins TRBV5-1 and TRBJ2-3; no clear D gene. Trimming left V 5 bases short and J 1 base short, with 11 bases between. Germline assignment: CDR1 SGHRS and CDR2 YFSETQ. CDR3 length: 14 residues. This CDR3 is CASSISWGTDTQYF. In DNA form, the CDR3 reads TGCGCCAGCAGTATTAGCTGGGGCACAGATACGCAGTATTTT. The complete variable domain, with remaining parts taken from reference TRBV5-1 and TRBJ2-3, reads KAGVTQTPRYLIKTRGQQVTLSCSPISGHRSVSWYQQTPGQGLQFLFEYFSETQRNKGNFPGRFSGRQFSNSRSEMNVSTLELGDSALYLCASSISWGTDTQYFGPGTRLTVL.

The V and J genes are TRBV6-4 and TRBJ2-3, with TRBD2 matching over 8 bases. CDR1 is MRHNA, CDR2 SNTAGT, per germline. The CDR3 totals 15 residues. The V segment lost 3 bases and the J segment 1 base; nucleotides outside the gene matches: 3. CDR3 loop: CASSESREGTDTQYF. CDR3 DNA: TGTGCCAGCAGTGAATCGCGGGAGGGCACAGATACGCAGTATTTT.

The chain has TRBV7-9 and TRBJ2-1; 10 bases line up with TRBD1. With 5 bases clipped from V and 0 bases from J, the junction kept 13 bases outside the gene matches. The germline CDR1 and CDR2 sequences are SEHNR and FQNEAQ (reference sequence). The CDR3 consists of 19 residues. Here the CDR3 reads CASSPVPGQGQSSYNEQFF. For the CDR3, the DNA is TGTGCCAGCAGCCCAGTCCCGGGACAGGGGCAAAGCTCCTACAATGAGCAGTTCTTC.

The CDR3 protein is CASSVASGGYEQYF. The CDR3 bases are TGTGCCAGCAGCGTAGCTAGCGGGGGCTACGAGCAGTACTTC. The J gene is TRBJ2-7, the V gene TRBV9; TRBD2 matches 10 bases. With V trimmed by 0 bases and J by 3 bases, 0 bases remained unmatched. The CDR3 contains 14 residues. CDR1 is SGDLS, CDR2 YYNGEE, per germline.

This sequence joins TRBV2 and TRBJ2-5, with D unclear. CDR3 size: 14 residues. Trimming stripped 8 bases from V and 0 bases from J, with 13 bases between. CDR1 and CDR2 (germline): SNHLY, FYNNEI. The CDR3 here is CASPYSLYQETQYF. In DNA, the CDR3 is TGTGCCAGCCCCTACAGTTTGTACCAAGAGACCCAGTACTTC. The full variable domain, in which reference TRBV2 and TRBJ2-5 provide the parts outside the CDR3, is EPEVTQTPSHQVTQMGQEVILRCVPISNHLYFYWYRQILGQKVEFLVSFYNNEISEKSEIFDDQFSVERPDGSNFTLKIRSTKLEDSAMYFCASPYSLYQETQYFGPGTRLLVL.

The rearrangement uses TRBV9 and TRBJ2-1, with 7 bases matching TRBD2. The germline V gene encodes CDR1 SGDLS and CDR2 YYNGEE. This CDR3 is built from 18 residues. V dropped 3 bases and J dropped 5; count of bases not matched to a gene: 17. The CDR3 sequence: CASSAGYFGRENHNEQFF. CDR3 DNA: TGTGCCAGCAGCGCTGGTTATTTTGGGCGGGAGAACCACAATGAGCAGTTCTTC.

The chain couples TRBV6-4 to TRBJ2-3; D not resolved. Between the trimmed V and J ends, which lost 8 bases and 3 bases, there was a span of 15 bases. From germline, CDR1 is MRHNA and CDR2 SNTAGT. The length of the CDR3 is 14 residues. The CDR3 sequence is CASSKQVGTDTQYF. As DNA, the CDR3 is TGTGCCAGCTCAAAGCAGGTGGGAACAGATACGCAGTATTTT.

The genes are TRBV6-5 and TRBJ1-2; D unclear. V was pared by 0 bases and J by 3 bases, with 11 bases between. CDR1 and CDR2 from the germline V gene are MNHEY and SVGAGI. This CDR3 spans 15 amino acids. DNA for the CDR3: TGTGCCAGCAGTTACTCGAGGCAGACTTACTATGGCTACACCTTC. Residues: CASSYSRQTYYGYTF.

The chain recombines TRBV7-2 with TRBJ2-7, with D perhaps matching TRBD2 (5 bases). The germline V and J ends were trimmed by 2 bases and 4 bases, with 12 bases remaining between them. The CDR3 has 14 residues. The germline V gene encodes CDR1 SGHTA and CDR2 FQGNSA. As DNA, the CDR3 is TGTGCCAGCAGCTTATTTGTGGGAGCGTACGAGCAGTACTTC. As protein: CASSLFVGAYEQYF.

Concerning this clone itself: The sample carries other DNA sequences with the same CDR3. V and J are TRBV25-1 and TRBJ2-7, with a possible D match to TRBD2 (6 bases). The germline V gene encodes CDR1 MGHDK and CDR2 SYGVNS. The V gene lost 7 bases and the J gene lost 5 bases, with 15 bases spanning the gap. The length of the CDR3 is 13 residues. The CDR3, as DNA: TGTGCCAGCACCGAGGCCGGGGGTCACGAGCAGTACTTC. Translation gives CASTEAGGHEQYF.

The rearrangement links TRBV5-4 to TRBJ2-1; 10 bases are a match to TRBD2. From germline, CDR1 is SGHNT and CDR2 YYREEE (reference sequence). The CDR3 has 15 amino acids. The V segment lost 4 bases and the J segment 3 bases; nucleotides outside the gene matches: 4. CDR3 residues: CASSPGLADYNEQFF. The CDR3, as DNA: TGTGCCAGCAGCCCCGGACTAGCGGACTACAATGAGCAGTTCTTC. The complete variable domain, with remaining parts taken from reference TRBV5-4 and TRBJ2-1, reads ETGVTQSPTHLIKTRGQQVTLRCSSQSGHNTVSWYQQALGQGPQFIFQYYREEENGRGNFPPRFSGLQFPNYSSELNVNALELDDSALYLCASSPGLADYNEQFFGPGTRLTVL.

The CDR3 coding sequence is TGTGCCAGCAGTTTCGTCAGCTCTTACGAGCAGTACTTC. This gives the protein CASSFVSSYEQYF. The chain carries TRBV28 and TRBJ2-7; no firm D call. Germline CDR1 is MDHEN and CDR2 is SYDVKM. CDR3 length equals 13 residues. With 3 bases removed from V and 4 bases from J, the gap between germline ends came to 10 bases.

V and J are TRBV9 and TRBJ2-1, with 10 bases matching TRBD2. The CDR3 length is 15 residues. Germline V gene data show CDR1 as SGDLS and CDR2 as YYNGEE. V shed 3 bases and J 8 bases; nucleotides not matched to a gene: 8. CDR3 residues: CASSEEGTSDDEQFF. The CDR3 DNA reads as TGTGCCAGCAGCGAAGAAGGGACTAGCGACGATGAGCAGTTCTTC. The full variable domain, rest sourced from reference TRBV9 and TRBJ2-1, is DSGVTQTPKHLITATGQRVTLRCSPRSGDLSVYWYQQSLDQGLQFLIQYYNGEERAKGNILERFSAQQFPDLHSELNLSSLELGDSALYFCASSEEGTSDDEQFFGPGTRLTVL.

The rearrangement links TRBV15 to TRBJ2-3, with 8 bases identical to TRBD1. CDR3 length equals 14 residues. V lost 5 bases, J lost 8 bases, and 9 bases stayed unmatched. Germline V gene data show CDR1 as LNHNV and CDR2 as YYDKDF (reference sequence). The CDR3 DNA reads TGTGCCACCAGCCACCGACAGGGGCGAGCTACGCAGTATTTT. It encodes CATSHRQGRATQYF.

The chain has TRBV5-1 and TRBJ1-1; D is possibly TRBD1 (6 bases). V lost 1 base to trimming and J lost 4 bases, with 8 bases between them. CDR1 and CDR2 (germline): SGHRS, YFSETQ. The CDR3 sequence is 13 residues long. CDR3: CASSLSGVTEAFF. CDR3 DNA: TGCGCCAGCAGCTTGTCAGGGGTCACTGAAGCTTTCTTT.